These T cell receptor beta chains were read from a single sample in a study of cytomegalovirus exposure and HLA in healthy donors. Only in-frame clones appear in the TCRdb table, and some are missing; sequencing was by immunoSEQ multiplex PCR. The repertoire consists of 60,000 to 90,000 clones, with 70% to 80% occurring once and the leading ten covering nearly 10%. The sequencing input was PBMCs. The receptors were gathered from a woman aged 45-60 years in good health and CMV-seropositive. Each CDR3 is given with its conserved first and last residue. Fields, in order: CDR3 length, J gene, D gene, clone size, V gene, CDR3 DNA, CDR3 protein. The D gene is left open where the match is weak. Only some rows state a clone size, as once, few, many or a class for expanded clones.

16	TRBJ2-1	TRBD2	-	TRBV27	TGTGCCAGCAGGGACCTGAGGGAGGGCCATTGGAGTGAGCAGTTCTTC	CASRDLREGHWSEQFF
13	TRBJ1-1	-	-	TRBV11-3	TGTGCCAGCAGCTGGACTGCTAACACTGAAGCTTTCTTT	CASSWTANTEAFF
15	TRBJ1-1	-	few	TRBV6-6	TGTGCCAGCAGTTACATCGGACAGCATAACACTGAAGCTTTCTTT	CASSYIGQHNTEAFF
15	TRBJ2-7	TRBD2	-	TRBV4-2	TGTGCCAGCAGCCGTGCCCGGGACTATACCTACGAGCAGTACTTC	CASSRARDYTYEQYF
13	TRBJ2-1	-	few	TRBV30	TGTGCCTGGAGTGTACGTCTGAGGAATGAGCAGTTCTTC	CAWSVRLRNEQFF
15	TRBJ1-1	TRBD1	-	TRBV29-1	TGCAGCGTTGAGGGGACAGGGGGCGCGCCCACTGAAGCTTTCTTT	CSVEGTGGAPTEAFF
13	TRBJ2-1	TRBD1	many	TRBV19	TGTGCCAGTAGGTCGGGACAGGCGGATGAGCAGTTCTTC	CASRSGQADEQFF
14	TRBJ1-5	TRBD1	few	TRBV25-1	TGTGCCAGCAGTGGACAGGGGGACAATCAGCCCCAGCATTTT	CASSGQGDNQPQHF
15	TRBJ2-3	-	once	TRBV5-4	TGTGCCAGCAGCCCGAAGGGGGGGGAGAAAGATACGCAGTATTTT	CASSPKGGEKDTQYF
14	TRBJ1-5	-	-	TRBV10-2	TGCGCCAGCACCGCTGCGGGGGTTAATCAGCCCCAGCATTTT	CASTAAGVNQPQHF
19	TRBJ2-7	TRBD1	-	TRBV5-6	TGTGCCAGCAGCGACCTCTATACTCACCGGGACAGGGTCCCCTACGAGCAGTACTTC	CASSDLYTHRDRVPYEQYF
17	TRBJ2-6	TRBD1	few	TRBV27	TGTGCCAGCAGCTTCTGGGACAGCCCTTCTGGGGCCAACGTCCTGACTTTC	CASSFWDSPSGANVLTF
15	TRBJ2-1	-	-	TRBV28	TGTGCCAGCAGTTTAGGGGGCACTAACCACAATGAGCAGTTCTTC	CASSLGGTNHNEQFF
18	TRBJ1-2	TRBD1	-	TRBV18	TGTGCCAGCTCGTACGACAGGGGGCCTACGGCGCGGAACTATGGCTACACCTTC	CASSYDRGPTARNYGYTF
15	TRBJ1-5	-	-	TRBV27	TGTGCCAGCAGTTTGGGGGGGCAAGGCAATCAGCCCCAGCATTTT	CASSLGGQGNQPQHF
15	TRBJ1-2	-	-	TRBV6-5	TGTGCCAGCAGTCCCGTCGCGGGTAGCAACTATGGCTACACCTTC	CASSPVAGSNYGYTF
14	TRBJ2-7	TRBD1	-	TRBV28	TGTGCCAGCAGCCAGCTACAGGGGGCCCACGAGCAGTACTTC	CASSQLQGAHEQYF
14	TRBJ1-3	-	few	TRBV28	TGTGCCAGCAGTTTAAGGAGTTCTGGAAACACCATATATTTT	CASSLRSSGNTIYF
15	TRBJ1-5	-	-	TRBV4-3	TGCGCCAGCAGCCAATCTACCAGGGTAAACCAGCCCCAGCATTTT	CASSQSTRVNQPQHF
15	TRBJ2-7	TRBD1	-	TRBV28	TGTGCCAGCAGTTTATTCGCCAGGGGGCAGGGCGAGCAGTACTTC	CASSLFARGQGEQYF
15	TRBJ1-2	TRBD1	few	TRBV9	TGTGCCAGCAGCGGGGTAGGGGGCGCTAACTATGGCTACACCTTC	CASSGVGGANYGYTF
15	TRBJ2-3	-	-	TRBV19	TGTGCCAGTAGTATACGCCCGCTAGAGACAGATACGCAGTATTTT	CASSIRPLETDTQYF
13	TRBJ2-2	-	few	TRBV7-6	TGTGCCAGCAGCGCTAGGGAGGCCGGGGAGCTGTTTTTT	CASSAREAGELFF
15	TRBJ1-2	TRBD1	-	TRBV30	TGTGCCTGGAGTCCGGGGGGACAGGCATGGCATGGCTACACCTTC	CAWSPGGQAWHGYTF
15	TRBJ1-4	-	once	TRBV7-9	TGTGCCAGCAGCTTAGTGGGGGGTACTAATGAAAAACTGTTTTTT	CASSLVGGTNEKLFF
15	TRBJ2-7	TRBD1	-	TRBV7-2	TGTGCCAGCAGCAGAGGACAGGGACCTTTCTACGAGCAGTACTTC	CASSRGQGPFYEQYF
13	TRBJ1-5	-	-	TRBV19	TGTGCCAGTAGTGTTACAAGCAATCAGCCCCAGCATTTT	CASSVTSNQPQHF
12	TRBJ1-2	-	few	TRBV5-4	TGTGCCAGCAGCTCCTCCGGTTTCGGCTACACCTTC	CASSSSGFGYTF
20	TRBJ1-2	TRBD1	-	TRBV28	TGTGCCAGCAGTTCAAGAAAACCGGGACAGGGGGCTCGTGGGTACTATGGCTACACCTTC	CASSSRKPGQGARGYYGYTF
14	TRBJ1-2	TRBD1	-	TRBV11-2	TGTGCCAGCAGCTTAGGCGGACAGGGTTATGGCTACACCTTC	CASSLGGQGYGYTF
15	TRBJ1-3	TRBD1	-	TRBV27	TGTGCCAGCAGGAAACTGGGACAGGGTGGAAACACCATATATTTT	CASRKLGQGGNTIYF
13	TRBJ1-1	-	-	TRBV5-1	TGCGCCAGCAGCTTGGGTCCGGACACTGAAGCTTTCTTT	CASSLGPDTEAFF
14	TRBJ1-3	TRBD1	few	TRBV2	TGTGCCAGCGGGAAGGGACAGCTACTAAACACCATATATTTT	CASGKGQLLNTIYF
16	TRBJ1-2	TRBD1	-	TRBV4-3	TGCGCCAGCAGCCCCCAGCGACAGGGATTTAATTATGGCTACACCTTC	CASSPQRQGFNYGYTF
16	TRBJ1-5	-	-	TRBV2	TGTGCCAGCAGTGATGGGCAGGGATTATTCGTACAGCCCCAGCATTTT	CASSDGQGLFVQPQHF
13	TRBJ1-2	-	-	TRBV30	TGTGCCTGGAGTGACGGGGTTAACTATGGCTACACCTTC	CAWSDGVNYGYTF
12	TRBJ1-1	-	-	TRBV28	TGTGCCAGCAGTTTCGCGGGGTCTGAAGCTTTCTTT	CASSFAGSEAFF
11	TRBJ1-1	-	-	TRBV20-1	TGCAGTGCTAGTAGACTTTCTGAAGCTTTCTTT	CSASRLSEAFF
16	TRBJ1-5	-	-	TRBV27	TGTGCCAGCAGAGCGCTTTCAGGGGTCGGCAATCAGCCCCAGCATTTT	CASRALSGVGNQPQHF
13	TRBJ1-1	-	-	TRBV10-2	TGCGCCAGCATTAAGGGGCGCGACACTGAAGCTTTCTTT	CASIKGRDTEAFF
14	TRBJ1-1	-	-	TRBV11-3	TGTGCCAGCAGCTTAGGAGGATCGGTCACTGAAGCTTTCTTT	CASSLGGSVTEAFF
16	TRBJ2-7	-	-	TRBV11-1	TGTGCCAGCAGCTTAGCGCCCAGGAAGGTGGACTTCGAGCAGTACTTC	CASSLAPRKVDFEQYF
15	TRBJ1-2	TRBD1	-	TRBV25-1	TGTGCCAGCAGTTCCGCCGGGACAGGGGACTATGGCTACACCTTC	CASSSAGTGDYGYTF
16	TRBJ2-5	TRBD2	-	TRBV6-5	TGTGCCAGCAGTTACTCGACTAGCGGGGCCGGGGGGACCCAGTACTTC	CASSYSTSGAGGTQYF
18	TRBJ2-1	-	-	TRBV27	TGTGCCAGCAGTCCATCCCTCGGGACTGCTTTAGACTACAATGAGCAGTTCTTC	CASSPSLGTALDYNEQFF
14	TRBJ2-2	TRBD2	once	TRBV29-1	TGCAGCGCCCGTTCCGGGACTATTACCGGGGAGCTGTTTTTT	CSARSGTITGELFF
17	TRBJ2-3	-	-	TRBV6-1	TGTGCCAGCAGTGAAGTTGGAATCCCCAGGGTTGCAGATACGCAGTATTTT	CASSEVGIPRVADTQYF
17	TRBJ2-5	TRBD1	-	TRBV5-6	TGTGCCAGCAGCTTTAGGAACCGGGACAGGCGCCAAGAGACCCAGTACTTC	CASSFRNRDRRQETQYF